This T cell receptor (beta chain) is from a study of OX40 agonist ivuxolimab in advanced cancers. Study-wide background: A male proportion of about 84% was recorded, with mean age approximately 57 years and range roughly 23 to 79. Two patients with cutaneous melanoma and one with hepatocellular carcinoma, three in total, showed partial responses. Study-level findings and limits: Clones of CD4+ and CD8+ blood T cells grew by week 6 at doses of 0.1 to 3.0 mg/kg. Relatively little clonal expansion, among the lowest observed, appeared in partial responders at 0.1-3.0 mg/kg.

Here immunoSEQ multiplex PCR was the method, and the copy in TCRdb shows in-frame clones only, minus some. The table includes 65,000 to 95,000 clones, around 94% detected once. About this clone itself: As yet, its antigen is unknown.

The sequencing here drew on CD4+ or CD8+ T cells sorted from blood, taken in a trial of the OX40 agonist ivuxolimab. The TCR sequence derives from an adult with an advanced solid tumor such as melanoma, head and neck, liver or kidney cancer.

The CDR3 is CASSVTGELFF. The CDR3 DNA reads TGTGCCAGCTCGGTCACCGGGGAGCTGTTTTTT. This rearrangement joins TRBV28 to TRBJ2-2; D not resolved. The germline gives CDR1 MDHEN, CDR2 SYDVKM. This CDR3 is built from 11 residues. V shed 8 bases and J shed 4 bases, with 5 bases lying between them.